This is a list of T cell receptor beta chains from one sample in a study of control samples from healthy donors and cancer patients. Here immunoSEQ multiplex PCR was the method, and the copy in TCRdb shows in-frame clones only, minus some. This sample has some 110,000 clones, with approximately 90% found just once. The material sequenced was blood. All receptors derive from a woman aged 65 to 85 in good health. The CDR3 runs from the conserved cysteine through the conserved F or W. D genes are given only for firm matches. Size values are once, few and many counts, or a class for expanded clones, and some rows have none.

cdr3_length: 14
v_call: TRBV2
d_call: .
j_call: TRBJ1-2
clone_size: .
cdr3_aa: CASSEDSGDYGYTF
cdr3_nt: TGTGCCAGCAGTGAGGACAGCGGGGACTATGGCTACACCTTC

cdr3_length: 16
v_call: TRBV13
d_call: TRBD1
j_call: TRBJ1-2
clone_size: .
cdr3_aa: CASSLSGQGANYGYTF
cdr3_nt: TGTGCCAGCAGCTTGAGCGGACAGGGGGCTAACTATGGCTACACCTTC

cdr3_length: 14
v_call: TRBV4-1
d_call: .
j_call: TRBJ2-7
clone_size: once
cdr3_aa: CASSRAREGYEQYF
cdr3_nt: TGCGCCAGCAGCCGTGCCCGGGAAGGCTACGAGCAGTACTTC

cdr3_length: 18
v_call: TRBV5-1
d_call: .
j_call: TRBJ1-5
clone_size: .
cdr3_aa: CASFTRREKDYSNQPQHF
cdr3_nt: TGCGCCAGCTTCACCCGCAGGGAGAAGGACTATAGCAATCAGCCCCAGCATTTT

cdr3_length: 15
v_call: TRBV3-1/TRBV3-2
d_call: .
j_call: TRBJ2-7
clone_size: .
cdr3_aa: CASSQGVPLGGEQYF
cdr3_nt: TGTGCCAGCAGCCAAGGGGTACCCCTTGGAGGCGAGCAGTACTTC

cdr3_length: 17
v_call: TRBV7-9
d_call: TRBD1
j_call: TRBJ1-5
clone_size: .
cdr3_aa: CASSLDDRVYSNQPQHF
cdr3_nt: TGTGCCAGCAGCTTAGATGACAGGGTCTATAGCAATCAGCCCCAGCATTTT

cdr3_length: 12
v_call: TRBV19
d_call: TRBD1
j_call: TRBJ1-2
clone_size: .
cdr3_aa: CASSRDRDGYTF
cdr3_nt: TGTGCCAGTAGTCGGGACAGGGATGGCTACACCTTC

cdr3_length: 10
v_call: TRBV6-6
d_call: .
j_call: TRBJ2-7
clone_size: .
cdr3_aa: CASSDSEQYF
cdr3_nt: TGTGCCAGCAGCGACAGTGAGCAGTACTTC

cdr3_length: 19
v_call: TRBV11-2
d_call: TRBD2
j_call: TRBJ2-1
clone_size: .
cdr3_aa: CASSLGLAGGKGRRGEQFF
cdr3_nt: TGTGCCAGCAGTTTAGGACTAGCGGGGGGAAAAGGACGCAGAGGTGAGCAGTTCTTC

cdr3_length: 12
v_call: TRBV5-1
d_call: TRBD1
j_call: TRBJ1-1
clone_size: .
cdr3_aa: CASSLLTGEAFF
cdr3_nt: TGCGCCAGCAGCTTATTGACAGGGGAAGCTTTCTTT

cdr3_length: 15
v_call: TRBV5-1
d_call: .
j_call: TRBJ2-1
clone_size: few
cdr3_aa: CASSSGGASYNEQFF
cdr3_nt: TGCGCCAGCAGCTCTGGGGGGGCCTCCTACAATGAGCAGTTCTTC

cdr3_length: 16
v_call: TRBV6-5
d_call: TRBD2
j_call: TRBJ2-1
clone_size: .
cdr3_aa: CASSYSGGGLNNEQFF
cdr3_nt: TGTGCCAGCAGTTACTCGGGCGGGGGGCTAAACAATGAGCAGTTCTTC

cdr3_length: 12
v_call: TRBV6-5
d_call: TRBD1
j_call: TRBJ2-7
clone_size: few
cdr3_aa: CATWTGPGEQYF
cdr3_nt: TGTGCCACCTGGACAGGCCCTGGTGAGCAGTACTTC

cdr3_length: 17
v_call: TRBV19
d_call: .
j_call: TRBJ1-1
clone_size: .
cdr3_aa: CASSIDRGTHPRTEAFF
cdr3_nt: TGTGCCAGTAGTATAGATCGGGGGACACACCCTAGGACTGAAGCTTTCTTT

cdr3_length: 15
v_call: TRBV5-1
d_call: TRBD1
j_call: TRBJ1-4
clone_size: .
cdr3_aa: CASSLAGTGQEKLFF
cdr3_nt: TGCGCCAGCAGCTTGGCGGGGACAGGGCAGGAAAAACTGTTTTTT

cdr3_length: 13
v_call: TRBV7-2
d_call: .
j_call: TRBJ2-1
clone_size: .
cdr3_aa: CASGVGLVYEQFF
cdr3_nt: TGTGCCAGCGGTGTCGGTCTTGTATATGAGCAGTTCTTC

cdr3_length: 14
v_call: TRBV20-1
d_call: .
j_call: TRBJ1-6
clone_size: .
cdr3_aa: CSASYGTGNSPLHF
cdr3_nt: TGCAGTGCTAGTTACGGGACGGGGAATTCACCCCTCCACTTT

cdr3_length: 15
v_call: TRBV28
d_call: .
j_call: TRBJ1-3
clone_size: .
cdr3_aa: CASSLSGPGGNTIYF
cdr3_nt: TGTGCCAGCAGTTTATCAGGGCCAGGAGGAAACACCATATATTTT

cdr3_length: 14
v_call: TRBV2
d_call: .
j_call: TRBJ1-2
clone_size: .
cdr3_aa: CASSEIRGGQGYTF
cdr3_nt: TGTGCCAGCAGTGAGATCCGGGGCGGTCAGGGCTACACCTTC

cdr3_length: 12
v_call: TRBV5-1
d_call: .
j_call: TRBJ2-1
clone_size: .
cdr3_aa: CASSVQGNEQFF
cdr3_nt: TGCGCCAGCAGCGTGCAGGGCAATGAGCAGTTCTTC

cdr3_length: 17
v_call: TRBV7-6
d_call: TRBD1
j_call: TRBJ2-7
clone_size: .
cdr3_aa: CASSLALRQGIPYEQYF
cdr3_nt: TGTGCCAGCAGCTTAGCTTTGCGACAGGGAATCCCTTACGAGCAGTACTTC

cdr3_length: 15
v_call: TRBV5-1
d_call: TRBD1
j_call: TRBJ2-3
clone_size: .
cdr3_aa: CASSLPGGGTDTQYF
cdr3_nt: TGCGCCAGCAGCTTACCAGGGGGTGGCACAGATACGCAGTATTTT

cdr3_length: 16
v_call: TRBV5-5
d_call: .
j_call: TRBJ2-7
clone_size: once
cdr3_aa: CASSLVEGRGSYEQYF
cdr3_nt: TGTGCCAGCAGCTTGGTAGAGGGTCGTGGATCCTACGAGCAGTACTTC

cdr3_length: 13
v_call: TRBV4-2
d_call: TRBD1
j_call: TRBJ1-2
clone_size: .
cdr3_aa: CASSPDRGYGYTF
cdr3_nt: TGTGCCAGCAGCCCCGACAGGGGGTATGGCTACACCTTC

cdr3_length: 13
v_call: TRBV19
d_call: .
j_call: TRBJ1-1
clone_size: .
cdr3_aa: CASTLAPNTEAFF
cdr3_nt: TGTGCCAGTACCCTCGCACCGAACACTGAAGCTTTCTTT

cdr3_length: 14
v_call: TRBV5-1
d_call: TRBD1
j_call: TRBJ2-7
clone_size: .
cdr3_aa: CASSLGTGAYEQYF
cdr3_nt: TGCGCCAGCAGCTTAGGGACAGGGGCCTACGAGCAGTACTTC

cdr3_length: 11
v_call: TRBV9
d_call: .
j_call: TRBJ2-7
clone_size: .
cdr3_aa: CASSSDYEQYF
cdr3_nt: TGTGCCAGCAGCTCCGACTACGAGCAGTACTTC

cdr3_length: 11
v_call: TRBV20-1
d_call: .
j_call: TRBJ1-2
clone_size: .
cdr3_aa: CSAKLQRGYTF
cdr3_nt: TGCAGTGCAAAATTACAAAGGGGCTACACCTTC

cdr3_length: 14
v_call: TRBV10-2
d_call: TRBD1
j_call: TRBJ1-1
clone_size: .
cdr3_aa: CASRGQGMNTEAFF
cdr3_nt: TGCGCCAGCAGGGGACAGGGGATGAACACTGAAGCTTTCTTT

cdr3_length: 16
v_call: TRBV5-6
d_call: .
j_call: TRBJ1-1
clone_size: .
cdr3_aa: CASSSTLRRENTEAFF
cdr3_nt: TGTGCCAGCAGCTCGACCTTGCGCAGGGAGAACACTGAAGCTTTCTTT

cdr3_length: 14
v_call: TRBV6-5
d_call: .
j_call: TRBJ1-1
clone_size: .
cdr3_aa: CASSLGAGNTEAFF
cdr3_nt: TGTGCCAGCAGTTTGGGGGCTGGGAACACTGAAGCTTTCTTT

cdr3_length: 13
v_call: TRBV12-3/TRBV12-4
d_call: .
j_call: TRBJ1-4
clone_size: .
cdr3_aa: CASSLSADEKLFF
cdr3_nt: TGTGCCAGCAGTTTATCGGCAGATGAAAAACTGTTTTTT

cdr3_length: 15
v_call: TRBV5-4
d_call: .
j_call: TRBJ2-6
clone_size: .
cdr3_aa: CASSPGQSGANVLTF
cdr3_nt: TGTGCCAGCAGCCCCGGACAGTCTGGGGCCAACGTCCTGACTTTC

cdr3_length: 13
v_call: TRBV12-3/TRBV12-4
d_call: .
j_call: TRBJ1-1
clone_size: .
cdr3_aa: CASSLVRNTEAFF
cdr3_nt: TGTGCCAGCAGTTTAGTCAGGAACACTGAAGCTTTCTTT